Detailed here is one T cell receptor (beta chain). Its target is unknown. Using immunoSEQ multiplex PCR, the repertoire was profiled, and TCRdb retains in-frame clones only, with some absent. This table holds fewer than 4,000 clones, more than 85% found once. This CDR3 spans 14 amino acids. Germline loops: CDR1 SNHLY, CDR2 FYNNEI. V lost 7 bases and J lost 8; bases outside the gene matches: 10. This sample was included in a study of OX40 agonist ivuxolimab in advanced cancers. Study-wide findings and caveats: The study observed clonal expansion of CD4+ and CD8+ blood T cells by week 6 at 0.1 to 3.0 mg/kg.

The chain carries TRBV2 and TRBJ2-1; TRBD2 matches 8 bases. This sequence originates from an adult with an advanced solid tumor such as melanoma, head and neck, liver or kidney cancer. The material was CD4+ or CD8+ T cells sorted from blood, obtained in a trial of the OX40 agonist ivuxolimab. CDR3 amino acids: CASKERGTLDEQFF. The CDR3 coding sequence is TGTGCCAGCAAGGAGCGGGGGACTTTGGATGAGCAGTTCTTC.